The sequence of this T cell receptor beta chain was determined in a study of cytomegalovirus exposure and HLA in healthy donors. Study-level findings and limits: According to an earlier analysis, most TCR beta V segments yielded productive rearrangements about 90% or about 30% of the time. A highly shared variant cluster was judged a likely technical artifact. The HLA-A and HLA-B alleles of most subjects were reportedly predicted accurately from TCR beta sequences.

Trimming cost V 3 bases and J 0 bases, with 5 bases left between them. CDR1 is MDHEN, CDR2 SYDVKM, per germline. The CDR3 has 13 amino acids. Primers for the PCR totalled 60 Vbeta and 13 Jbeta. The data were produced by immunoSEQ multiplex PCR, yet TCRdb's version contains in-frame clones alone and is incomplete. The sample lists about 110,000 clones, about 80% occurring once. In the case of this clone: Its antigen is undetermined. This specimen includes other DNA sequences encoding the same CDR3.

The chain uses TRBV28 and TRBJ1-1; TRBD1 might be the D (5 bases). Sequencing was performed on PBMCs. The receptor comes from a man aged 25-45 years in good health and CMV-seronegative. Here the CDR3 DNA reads TGTGCCAGCAGTTTGACAGTGAACACTGAAGCTTTCTTT. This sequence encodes CASSLTVNTEAFF.